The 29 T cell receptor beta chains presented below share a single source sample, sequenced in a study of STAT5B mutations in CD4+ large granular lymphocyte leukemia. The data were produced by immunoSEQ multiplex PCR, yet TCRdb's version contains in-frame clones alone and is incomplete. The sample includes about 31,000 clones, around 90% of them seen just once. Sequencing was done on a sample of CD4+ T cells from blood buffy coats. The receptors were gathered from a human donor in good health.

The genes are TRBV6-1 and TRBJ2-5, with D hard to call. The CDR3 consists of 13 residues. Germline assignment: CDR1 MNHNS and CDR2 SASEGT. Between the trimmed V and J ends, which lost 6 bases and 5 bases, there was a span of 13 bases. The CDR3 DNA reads TGTGCCAGCAGCAATACTCCTCCCGAGACCCAGTACTTC. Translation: CASSNTPPETQYF.

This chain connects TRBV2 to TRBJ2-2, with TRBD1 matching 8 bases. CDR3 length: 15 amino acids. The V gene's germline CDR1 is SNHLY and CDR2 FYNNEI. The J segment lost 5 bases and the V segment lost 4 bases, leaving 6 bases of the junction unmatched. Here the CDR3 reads CASSVTGGRTGELFF. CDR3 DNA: TGTGCCAGCAGTGTCACAGGGGGACGGACCGGGGAGCTGTTTTTT. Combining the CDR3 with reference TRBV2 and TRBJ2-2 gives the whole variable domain EPEVTQTPSHQVTQMGQEVILRCVPISNHLYFYWYRQILGQKVEFLVSFYNNEISEKSEIFDDQFSVERPDGSNFTLKIRSTKLEDSAMYFCASSVTGGRTGELFFGEGSRLTVL.

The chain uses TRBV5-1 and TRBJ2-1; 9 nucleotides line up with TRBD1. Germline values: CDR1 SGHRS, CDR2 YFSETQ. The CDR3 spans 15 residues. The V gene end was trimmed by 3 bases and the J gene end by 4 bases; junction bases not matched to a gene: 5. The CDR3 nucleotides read TGCGCCAGCAGCTCGGGGGGACAGGGATACAATGAGCAGTTCTTC. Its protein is CASSSGGQGYNEQFF.

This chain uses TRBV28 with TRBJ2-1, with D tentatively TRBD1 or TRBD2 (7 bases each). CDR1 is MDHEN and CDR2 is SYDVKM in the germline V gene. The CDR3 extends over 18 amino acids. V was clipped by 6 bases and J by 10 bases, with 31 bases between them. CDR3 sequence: CASSLITGASGILGEQFF. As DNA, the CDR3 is TGTGCCAGCAGCCTAATAACAGGGGCTAGCGGCATCCTAGGGGAGCAGTTCTTC.

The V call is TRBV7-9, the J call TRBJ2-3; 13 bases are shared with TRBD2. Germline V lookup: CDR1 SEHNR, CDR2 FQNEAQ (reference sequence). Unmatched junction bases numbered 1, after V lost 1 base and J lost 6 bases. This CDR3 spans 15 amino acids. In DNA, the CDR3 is TGTGCCAGCAGCTTAGTACTAGCGGGAGGGGATACGCAGTATTTT. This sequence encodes CASSLVLAGGDTQYF. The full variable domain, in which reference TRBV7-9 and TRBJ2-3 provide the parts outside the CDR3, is DTGVSQNPRHKITKRGQNVTFRCDPISEHNRLYWYRQTLGQGPEFLTYFQNEAQLEKSRLLSDRFSAERPKGSFSTLEIQRTEQGDSAMYLCASSLVLAGGDTQYFGPGTRLTVL.

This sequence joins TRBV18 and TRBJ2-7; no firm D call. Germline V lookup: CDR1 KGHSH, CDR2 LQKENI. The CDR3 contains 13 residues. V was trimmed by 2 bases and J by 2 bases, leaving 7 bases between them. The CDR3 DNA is TGTGCCAGCTCACCAACACCGCCCTACGAGCAGTACTTC. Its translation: CASSPTPPYEQYF.

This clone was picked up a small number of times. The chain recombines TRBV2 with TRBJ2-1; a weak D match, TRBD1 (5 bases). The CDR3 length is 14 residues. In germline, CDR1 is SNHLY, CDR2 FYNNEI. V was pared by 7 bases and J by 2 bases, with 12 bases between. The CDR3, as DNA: TGTGCCAGCAACCGGCAGGACACCTACAATGAGCAGTTCTTC. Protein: CASNRQDTYNEQFF.

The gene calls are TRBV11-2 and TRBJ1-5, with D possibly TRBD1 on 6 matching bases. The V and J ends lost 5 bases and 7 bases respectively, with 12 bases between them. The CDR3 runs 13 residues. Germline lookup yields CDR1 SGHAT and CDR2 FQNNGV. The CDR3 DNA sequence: TGTGCCAGCAGCGAGGACAGACACCAGCCCCAGCATTTT. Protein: CASSEDRHQPQHF.

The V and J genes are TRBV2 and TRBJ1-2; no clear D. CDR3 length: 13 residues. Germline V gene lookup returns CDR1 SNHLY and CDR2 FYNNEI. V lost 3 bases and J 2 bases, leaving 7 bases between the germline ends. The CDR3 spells CASSDSSNYGYTF. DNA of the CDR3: TGTGCCAGCAGTGATAGCTCGAACTATGGCTACACCTTC.

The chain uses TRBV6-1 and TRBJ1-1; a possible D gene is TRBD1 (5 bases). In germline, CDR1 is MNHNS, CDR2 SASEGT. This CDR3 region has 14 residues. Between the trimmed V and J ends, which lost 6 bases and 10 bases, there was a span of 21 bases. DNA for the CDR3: TGTGCCAGCAGAGAGACTTCACAGGAGCCGGTAGCTTTCTTT. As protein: CASRETSQEPVAFF.

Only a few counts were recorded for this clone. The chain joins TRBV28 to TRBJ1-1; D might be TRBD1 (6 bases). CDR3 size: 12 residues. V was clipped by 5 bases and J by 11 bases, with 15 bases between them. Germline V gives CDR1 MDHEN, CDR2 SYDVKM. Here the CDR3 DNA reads TGTGCCAGCAGTACACCTACAGGGAAGGCTTTCTTT. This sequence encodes CASSTPTGKAFF.

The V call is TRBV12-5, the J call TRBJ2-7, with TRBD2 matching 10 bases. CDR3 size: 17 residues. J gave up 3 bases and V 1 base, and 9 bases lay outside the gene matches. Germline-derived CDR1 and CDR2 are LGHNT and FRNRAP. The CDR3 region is CASGLATLTSGDYEQYF. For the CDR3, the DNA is TGTGCTAGTGGTTTGGCCACCCTTACTAGCGGGGACTACGAGCAGTACTTC.

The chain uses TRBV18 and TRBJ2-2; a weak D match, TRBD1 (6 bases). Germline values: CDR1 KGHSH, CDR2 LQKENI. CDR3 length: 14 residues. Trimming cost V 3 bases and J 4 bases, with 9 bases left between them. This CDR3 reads CASSPRQVTGELFF. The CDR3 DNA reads TGTGCCAGCTCACCTAGACAGGTCACCGGGGAGCTGTTTTTT.

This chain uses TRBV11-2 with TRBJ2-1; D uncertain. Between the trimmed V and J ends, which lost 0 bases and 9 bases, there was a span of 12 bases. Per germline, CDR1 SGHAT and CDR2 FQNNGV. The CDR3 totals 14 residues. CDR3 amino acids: CASSLDTTGVEQFF. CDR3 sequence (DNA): TGTGCCAGCAGCTTAGACACCACTGGGGTTGAGCAGTTCTTC.

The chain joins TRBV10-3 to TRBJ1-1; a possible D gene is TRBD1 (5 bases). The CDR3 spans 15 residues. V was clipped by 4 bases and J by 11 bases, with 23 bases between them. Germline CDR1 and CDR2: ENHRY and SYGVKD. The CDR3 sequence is CAISAGIGRMWGAFF. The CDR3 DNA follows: TGTGCCATCAGTGCCGGGATTGGACGGATGTGGGGGGCTTTCTTT.

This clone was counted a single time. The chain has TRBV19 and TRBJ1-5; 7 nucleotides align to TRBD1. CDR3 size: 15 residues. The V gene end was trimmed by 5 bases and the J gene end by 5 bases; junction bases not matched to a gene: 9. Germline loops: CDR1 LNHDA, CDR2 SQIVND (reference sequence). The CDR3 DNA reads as TGTGCCAGTAGTCGCCAGGGGGACTTCGATCAGCCCCAGCATTTT. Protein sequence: CASSRQGDFDQPQHF.

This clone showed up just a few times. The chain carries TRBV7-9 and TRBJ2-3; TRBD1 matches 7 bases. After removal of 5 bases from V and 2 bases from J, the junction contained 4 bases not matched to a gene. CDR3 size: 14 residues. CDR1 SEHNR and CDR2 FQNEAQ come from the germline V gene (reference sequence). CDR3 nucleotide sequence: TGTGCCAGCAGCAGGGGGCTCAACACAGATACGCAGTATTTT. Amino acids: CASSRGLNTDTQYF. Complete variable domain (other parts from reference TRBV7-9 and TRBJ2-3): DTGVSQNPRHKITKRGQNVTFRCDPISEHNRLYWYRQTLGQGPEFLTYFQNEAQLEKSRLLSDRFSAERPKGSFSTLEIQRTEQGDSAMYLCASSRGLNTDTQYFGPGTRLTVL.

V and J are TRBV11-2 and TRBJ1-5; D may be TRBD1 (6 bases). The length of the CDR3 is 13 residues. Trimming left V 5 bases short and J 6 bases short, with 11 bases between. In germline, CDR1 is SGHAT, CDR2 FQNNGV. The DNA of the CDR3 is TGTGCCAGCAGCCAGGGGAGGGGTCAGCCCCAGCATTTT. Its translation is CASSQGRGQPQHF.

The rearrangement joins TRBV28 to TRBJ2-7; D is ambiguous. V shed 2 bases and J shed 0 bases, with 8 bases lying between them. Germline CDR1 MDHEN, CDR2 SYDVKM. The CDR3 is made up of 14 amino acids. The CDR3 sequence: CASSLAASSYEQYF. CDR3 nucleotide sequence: TGTGCCAGCAGTTTAGCGGCCAGCTCCTACGAGCAGTACTTC.

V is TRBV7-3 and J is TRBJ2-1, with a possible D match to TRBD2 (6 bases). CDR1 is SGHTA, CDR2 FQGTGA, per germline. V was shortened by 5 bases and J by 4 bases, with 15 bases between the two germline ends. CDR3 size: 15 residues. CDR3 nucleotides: TGTGCCAGCAGCCCCCAAAGCGGGCGTTACAATGAGCAGTTCTTC. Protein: CASSPQSGRYNEQFF.

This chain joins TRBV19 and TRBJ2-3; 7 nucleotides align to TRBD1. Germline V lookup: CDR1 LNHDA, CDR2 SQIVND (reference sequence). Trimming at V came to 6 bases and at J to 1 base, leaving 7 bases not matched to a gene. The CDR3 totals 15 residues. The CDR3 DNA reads TGTGCCAGTAGAGATACCGGGACAGGCACAGATACGCAGTATTTT. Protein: CASRDTGTGTDTQYF.

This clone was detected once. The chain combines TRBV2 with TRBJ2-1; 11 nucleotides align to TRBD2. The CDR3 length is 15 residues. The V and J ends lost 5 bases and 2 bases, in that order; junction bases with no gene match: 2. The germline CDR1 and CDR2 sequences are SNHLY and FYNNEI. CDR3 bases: TGTGCCAGCAGTTTACTAGCGGGAGCCTACAATGAGCAGTTCTTC. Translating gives CASSLLAGAYNEQFF.

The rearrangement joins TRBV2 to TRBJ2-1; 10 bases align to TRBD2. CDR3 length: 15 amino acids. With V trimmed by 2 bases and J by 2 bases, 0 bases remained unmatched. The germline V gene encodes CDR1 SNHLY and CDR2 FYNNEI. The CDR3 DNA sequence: TGTGCCAGCAGTGAACTAGCGGGAGCCTACAATGAGCAGTTCTTC. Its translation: CASSELAGAYNEQFF.

The CDR3: CASSFRQPGEQFF. For the CDR3, the DNA is TGTGCCAGCAGTTTCAGACAGCCCGGTGAGCAGTTCTTC. The J gene is TRBJ2-1, the V gene TRBV27; tentative D call: TRBD1 (5 bases). CDR1 is MNHEY and CDR2 is SMNVEV in the germline V gene (reference sequence). V was cut by 3 bases and J by 9 bases, with 12 bases left in between. The CDR3 runs 13 residues.

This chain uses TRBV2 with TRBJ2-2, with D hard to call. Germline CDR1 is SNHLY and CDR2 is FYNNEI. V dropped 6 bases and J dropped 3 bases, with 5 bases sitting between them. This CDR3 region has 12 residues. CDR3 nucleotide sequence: TGTGCCAGCAGATGGGACACCGGGGAGCTGTTTTTT. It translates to CASRWDTGELFF. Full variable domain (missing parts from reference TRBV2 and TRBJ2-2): EPEVTQTPSHQVTQMGQEVILRCVPISNHLYFYWYRQILGQKVEFLVSFYNNEISEKSEIFDDQFSVERPDGSNFTLKIRSTKLEDSAMYFCASRWDTGELFFGEGSRLTVL.

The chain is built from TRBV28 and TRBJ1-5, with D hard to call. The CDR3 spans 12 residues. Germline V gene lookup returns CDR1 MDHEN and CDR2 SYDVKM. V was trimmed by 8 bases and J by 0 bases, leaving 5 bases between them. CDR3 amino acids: CASSNSNQPQHF. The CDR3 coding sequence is TGTGCCAGCTCCAATAGCAATCAGCCCCAGCATTTT.

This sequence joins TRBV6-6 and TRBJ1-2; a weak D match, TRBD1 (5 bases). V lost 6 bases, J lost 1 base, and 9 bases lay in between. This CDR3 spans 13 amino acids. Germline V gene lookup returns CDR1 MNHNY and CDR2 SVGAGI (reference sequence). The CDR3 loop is CASRLQDNYGYTF. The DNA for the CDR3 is TGTGCCAGCAGACTACAGGATAACTATGGCTACACCTTC.

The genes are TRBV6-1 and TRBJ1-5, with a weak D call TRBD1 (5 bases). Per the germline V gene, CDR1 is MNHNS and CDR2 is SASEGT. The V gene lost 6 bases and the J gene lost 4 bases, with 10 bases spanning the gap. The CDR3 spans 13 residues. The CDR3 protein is CASREGLNQPQHF. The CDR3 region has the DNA TGTGCCAGCAGGGAGGGGTTAAATCAGCCCCAGCATTTT.

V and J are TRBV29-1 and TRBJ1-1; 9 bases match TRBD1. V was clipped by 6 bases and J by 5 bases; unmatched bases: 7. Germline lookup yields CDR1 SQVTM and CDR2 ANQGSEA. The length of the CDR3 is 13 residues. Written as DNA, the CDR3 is TGCAGCGTGGAAACAGGGGGCGGAACTGAAGCTTTCTTT. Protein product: CSVETGGGTEAFF.